These T cell receptor beta chains were read from a single sample in a study of cytomegalovirus exposure and HLA in healthy donors. The repertoire was sequenced with immunoSEQ multiplex PCR; TCRdb's copy has only in-frame clones and lacks some. The table has tens of thousands of clones, 70% to 85% seen once. Sequenced input: PBMCs. The receptors derive from a man aged 60-69 years in good health and CMV-seropositive. Each CDR3 is given with its conserved first and last residue. The D gene is left open where the match is weak. Not every row has a clone size; where given, it reads once, few, many or a size class.

D gene: -; V gene: TRBV7-9; J gene: TRBJ1-2; clone size: -; CDR3 length: 12; CDR3 DNA: TGTGCCAGCAGCAACCCGTTAGGGGTCTACACCTTC; CDR3 protein: CASSNPLGVYTF
D gene: TRBD1; V gene: TRBV10-3; J gene: TRBJ1-5; clone size: once; CDR3 length: 15; CDR3 DNA: TGTGCCATCAGTGCCTCGGGACAGGGGATCCAGCCCCAGCATTTT; CDR3 protein: CAISASGQGIQPQHF
D gene: -; V gene: TRBV2; J gene: TRBJ1-5; clone size: -; CDR3 length: 14; CDR3 DNA: TGTGCCAGCAGGCTCGAGGGCGGCAATCAGCCCCAGCATTTT; CDR3 protein: CASRLEGGNQPQHF
D gene: TRBD1; V gene: TRBV29-1; J gene: TRBJ2-7; clone size: -; CDR3 length: 12; CDR3 DNA: TGCAGCGTTGGAGACAGGGGTTACGAGCAGTACTTC; CDR3 protein: CSVGDRGYEQYF
D gene: -; V gene: TRBV15; J gene: TRBJ1-4; clone size: -; CDR3 length: 15; CDR3 DNA: TGTGCCACCAGTAGGCAAGCGGCCACTAATGAAAAACTGTTTTTT; CDR3 protein: CATSRQAATNEKLFF
D gene: TRBD1; V gene: TRBV5-1; J gene: TRBJ1-1; clone size: -; CDR3 length: 15; CDR3 DNA: TGCGCCAGCAGCCACGGGACAGGGTCGGGCACTGAAGCTTTCTTT; CDR3 protein: CASSHGTGSGTEAFF
D gene: -; V gene: TRBV10-2; J gene: TRBJ2-6; clone size: -; CDR3 length: 14; CDR3 DNA: TGCGCCAGCAGTGAAAGGCGGCCGCTTGTCGTCCTGACTTTC; CDR3 protein: CASSERRPLVVLTF
D gene: -; V gene: TRBV10-3; J gene: TRBJ1-5; clone size: -; CDR3 length: 12; CDR3 DNA: TGTGCCACCAGACAGGCTGGTCAGCCCCAGCATTTT; CDR3 protein: CATRQAGQPQHF
D gene: TRBD1; V gene: TRBV6-1; J gene: TRBJ1-2; clone size: -; CDR3 length: 15; CDR3 DNA: TGTGCCAGCAGTGAGGTGACAGGGGGTAACTATGGCTACACCTTC; CDR3 protein: CASSEVTGGNYGYTF
D gene: TRBD1; V gene: TRBV7-9; J gene: TRBJ2-7; clone size: -; CDR3 length: 14; CDR3 DNA: TGTGCCAGCAGCTTTTCGGACAGGGCCCTTGAGCAGTACTTC; CDR3 protein: CASSFSDRALEQYF
D gene: -; V gene: TRBV6-4; J gene: TRBJ2-2; clone size: -; CDR3 length: 15; CDR3 DNA: TGTGCCAGCAGTGAGGACACGGCCCCTACCGGGGAGCTGTTTTTT; CDR3 protein: CASSEDTAPTGELFF
D gene: -; V gene: TRBV2; J gene: TRBJ1-5; clone size: -; CDR3 length: 13; CDR3 DNA: TGTGCCAGCAGTGAAGCGCGGGTTGAGCCCCAGCATTTT; CDR3 protein: CASSEARVEPQHF
D gene: -; V gene: TRBV7-9; J gene: TRBJ2-7; clone size: -; CDR3 length: 15; CDR3 DNA: TGTGCCAGCAGCTCCATCGAGGATTACCGCTACGAGCAGTACTTC; CDR3 protein: CASSSIEDYRYEQYF
D gene: TRBD2; V gene: TRBV11-3; J gene: TRBJ2-1; clone size: -; CDR3 length: 16; CDR3 DNA: TGTGCCAGCAGCTTAGGGAGGGGAGGGATCACAAATGAGCAGTTCTTC; CDR3 protein: CASSLGRGGITNEQFF
D gene: -; V gene: TRBV4-2; J gene: TRBJ1-2; clone size: -; CDR3 length: 15; CDR3 DNA: TGTGCCAGCAGCCCTGCGGGGGGGGTCAACTATGGCTACACCTTC; CDR3 protein: CASSPAGGVNYGYTF
D gene: TRBD2; V gene: TRBV6-6; J gene: TRBJ2-5; clone size: -; CDR3 length: 15; CDR3 DNA: TGTGCCAGCAGGCGGGAGGCGGGAGCAGAAGAGACCCAGTACTTC; CDR3 protein: CASRREAGAEETQYF
D gene: TRBD1; V gene: TRBV19; J gene: TRBJ1-2; clone size: -; CDR3 length: 15; CDR3 DNA: TGTGCCAGTAGTATCGGGACAGTAAACCTCTATGGCTACACCTTC; CDR3 protein: CASSIGTVNLYGYTF
D gene: -; V gene: TRBV6-5; J gene: TRBJ1-3; clone size: once; CDR3 length: 15; CDR3 DNA: TGTGCCAGCAGTTACAGGGGCCGCTCTGGAAACACCATATATTTT; CDR3 protein: CASSYRGRSGNTIYF
D gene: TRBD1; V gene: TRBV18; J gene: TRBJ2-5; clone size: -; CDR3 length: 16; CDR3 DNA: TGTGCCAGCTCACCGGGGGACAGGGGTTCCCAAGAGACCCAGTACTTC; CDR3 protein: CASSPGDRGSQETQYF
D gene: TRBD1; V gene: TRBV5-4; J gene: TRBJ1-2; clone size: few; CDR3 length: 16; CDR3 DNA: TGTGCCAGCAGCTTGGCTCAGACAGGGCGGAACTATGGCTACACCTTC; CDR3 protein: CASSLAQTGRNYGYTF
D gene: -; V gene: TRBV27; J gene: TRBJ1-1; clone size: -; CDR3 length: 15; CDR3 DNA: TGTGCCAGCAGTCCAGGGAGGAGAGAGGGTACTGAAGCTTTCTTT; CDR3 protein: CASSPGRREGTEAFF
D gene: TRBD2; V gene: TRBV19; J gene: TRBJ2-3; clone size: -; CDR3 length: 14; CDR3 DNA: TGTGCCAGTAGTATTTCCGGGGGGGGAGATACGCAGTATTTT; CDR3 protein: CASSISGGGDTQYF
D gene: -; V gene: TRBV11-2; J gene: TRBJ2-3; clone size: -; CDR3 length: 14; CDR3 DNA: TGTGCCAGCAGCTTAGTGTCCGGGGCAGATACGCAGTATTTT; CDR3 protein: CASSLVSGADTQYF
D gene: TRBD1; V gene: TRBV28; J gene: TRBJ1-2; clone size: -; CDR3 length: 15; CDR3 DNA: TGTGCCAGCAGATCGGGAGGGGGCGCCAACTATGGCTACACCTTC; CDR3 protein: CASRSGGGANYGYTF
D gene: -; V gene: TRBV5-1; J gene: TRBJ2-1; clone size: -; CDR3 length: 14; CDR3 DNA: TGCGCCAGCAGCGCGAGCCGCTCCTACAATGAGCAGTTCTTC; CDR3 protein: CASSASRSYNEQFF
D gene: -; V gene: TRBV25-1; J gene: TRBJ2-5; clone size: -; CDR3 length: 14; CDR3 DNA: TGTGCCAGCAGTGACCGCACTCTTCAAGAGACCCAGTACTTC; CDR3 protein: CASSDRTLQETQYF
D gene: TRBD1; V gene: TRBV19; J gene: TRBJ1-5; clone size: -; CDR3 length: 15; CDR3 DNA: TGTGCCAGTAGTATACAGGGGGATAGCAATCAGCCCCAGCATTTT; CDR3 protein: CASSIQGDSNQPQHF
D gene: -; V gene: TRBV2; J gene: TRBJ1-1; clone size: once; CDR3 length: 11; CDR3 DNA: TGTGCCAGCGGGACATTTACTGAAGCTTTCTTT; CDR3 protein: CASGTFTEAFF
D gene: -; V gene: TRBV7-2; J gene: TRBJ2-2; clone size: -; CDR3 length: 17; CDR3 DNA: TGTGCCAGCAGCTTAGCAGCCCGACGGGGGGCGGCCGGGGAGCTGTTTTTT; CDR3 protein: CASSLAARRGAAGELFF
D gene: -; V gene: TRBV5-4; J gene: TRBJ2-3; clone size: -; CDR3 length: 13; CDR3 DNA: TGTGCCAGCAGCCCCTCTAGCACAGATACGCAGTATTTT; CDR3 protein: CASSPSSTDTQYF
D gene: -; V gene: TRBV4-1; J gene: TRBJ2-2; clone size: -; CDR3 length: 16; CDR3 DNA: TGCGCCAGCAGCCGCGATACTAGTTCTTTCGCCGGGGAGCTGTTTTTT; CDR3 protein: CASSRDTSSFAGELFF